The TCR beta chain described here comes from a study of beta chain features in type 1 diabetes. Purities over 98% were achieved in all sorted populations. The CDR3 is 13 amino acids. Germline V gene data show CDR1 as GTSNPN and CDR2 as SVGIG (reference sequence). V shed 3 bases and J shed 3 bases, with 8 bases lying between them. Points from the study as a whole: Fewer junction insertions and more nucleotide deletions appeared in type 1 diabetes patients. Within the patient group, naive, central memory and Treg TCRB repertoires appeared more similar to each other than within healthy donors. For Type 1 diabetes patients, all four CD4+ subsets carried TCRB CDR3s that were moderately but significantly shorter.

Every isolated RNA sample was fully reverse transcribed, so sequencing captured expressed TCRB transcripts. Regulatory, naive and central memory T cell samples averaged around 3.6 million reads. Sequencing used immunoSEQ multiplex PCR; TCRdb keeps in-frame clones, though not all of them. The sample contains about 700,000 clones, under 15% of which appear only once. Remarks on this clone: Its antigen is still unknown.

This sequence was found in a man between 18 and 35 years old with type 1 diabetes. The sequenced sample was naive CD4+ T cells from blood. The chain employs TRBV30 and TRBJ2-2; no reliable D call. The chain's CDR3 is CAWREQDTGELFF. In DNA form, the CDR3 reads TGTGCCTGGAGGGAACAAGACACCGGGGAGCTGTTTTTT.